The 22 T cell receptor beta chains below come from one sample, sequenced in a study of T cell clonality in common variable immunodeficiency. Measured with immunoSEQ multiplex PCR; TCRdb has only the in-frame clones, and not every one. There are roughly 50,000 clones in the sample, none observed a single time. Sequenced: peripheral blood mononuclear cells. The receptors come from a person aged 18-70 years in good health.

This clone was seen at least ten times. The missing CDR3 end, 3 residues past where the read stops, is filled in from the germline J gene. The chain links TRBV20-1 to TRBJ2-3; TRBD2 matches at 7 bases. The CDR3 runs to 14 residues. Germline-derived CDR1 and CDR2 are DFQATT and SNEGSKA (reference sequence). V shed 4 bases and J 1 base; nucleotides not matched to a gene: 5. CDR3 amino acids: CSATREIGTDTQYF. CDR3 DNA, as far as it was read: TGCAGTGCTACGCGGGAGATTGGCACAGATACG.

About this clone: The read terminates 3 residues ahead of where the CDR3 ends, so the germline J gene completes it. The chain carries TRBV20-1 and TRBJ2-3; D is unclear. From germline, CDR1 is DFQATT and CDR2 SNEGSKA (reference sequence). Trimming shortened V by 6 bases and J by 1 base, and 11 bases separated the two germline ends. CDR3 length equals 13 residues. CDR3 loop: CSAQLEGTDTQYF. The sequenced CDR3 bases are TGCAGTGCACAGCTCGAGGGCACAGATACG.

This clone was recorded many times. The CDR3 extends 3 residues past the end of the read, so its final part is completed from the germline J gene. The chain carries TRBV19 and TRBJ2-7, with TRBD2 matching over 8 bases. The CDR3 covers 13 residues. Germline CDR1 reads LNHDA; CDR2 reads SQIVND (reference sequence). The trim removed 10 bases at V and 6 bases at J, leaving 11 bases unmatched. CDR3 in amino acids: CATTGLGLGEQYF. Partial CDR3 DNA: TGTGCCACTACGGGACTAGGTCTGGGCGAG. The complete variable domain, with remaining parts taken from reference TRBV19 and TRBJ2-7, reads DGGITQSPKYLFRKEGQNVTLSCEQNLNHDAMYWYRQDPGQGLRLIYYSQIVNDFQKGDIAEGYSVSREKKESFPLTVTSAQKNPTAFYLCATTGLGLGEQYFGPGTRLTVT.

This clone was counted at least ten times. CDR3 sequence: CASSQSETLGAGGGQPQHF. The CDR3 bases that were read are TGCGCCAGCAGTCAATCGGAGACCCTCGGGGCAGGGGGCGGTCAGCCC. V is TRBV23-1 and J is TRBJ1-5, with 8 bases lining up with TRBD1. Coverage ceases 3 residues before the CDR3 finishes, and the germline J gene fills in the end. TRBV23-1 is known as an ORF, though its function is uncertain. This CDR3 is 19 amino acids long. V was pared by 0 bases and J by 6 bases, with 16 bases of the junction left unmatched.

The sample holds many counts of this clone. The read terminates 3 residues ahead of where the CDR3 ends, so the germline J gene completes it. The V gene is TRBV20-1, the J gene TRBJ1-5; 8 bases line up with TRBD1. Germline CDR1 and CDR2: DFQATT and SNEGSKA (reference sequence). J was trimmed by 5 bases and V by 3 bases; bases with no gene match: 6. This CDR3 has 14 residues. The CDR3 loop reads CSARQGARDQPQHF. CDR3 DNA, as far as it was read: TGCAGTGCTAGGCAGGGGGCGCGAGATCAGCCC.

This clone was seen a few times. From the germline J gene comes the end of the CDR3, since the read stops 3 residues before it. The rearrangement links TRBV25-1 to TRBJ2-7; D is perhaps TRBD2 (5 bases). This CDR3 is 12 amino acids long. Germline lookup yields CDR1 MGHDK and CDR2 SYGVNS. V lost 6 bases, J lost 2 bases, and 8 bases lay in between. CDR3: CASSPGAYEQYF. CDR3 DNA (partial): TGTGCCAGCAGCCCCGGGGCCTACGAG.

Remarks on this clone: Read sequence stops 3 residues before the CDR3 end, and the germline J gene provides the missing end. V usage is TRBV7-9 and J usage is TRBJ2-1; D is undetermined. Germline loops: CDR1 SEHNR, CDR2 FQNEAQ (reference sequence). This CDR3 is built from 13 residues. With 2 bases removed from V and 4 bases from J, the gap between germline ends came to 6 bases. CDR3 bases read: TGTGCCAGCAGCTTATCCGTGTACAATGAG. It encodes CASSLSVYNE. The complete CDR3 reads CASSLSVYNEQFF.

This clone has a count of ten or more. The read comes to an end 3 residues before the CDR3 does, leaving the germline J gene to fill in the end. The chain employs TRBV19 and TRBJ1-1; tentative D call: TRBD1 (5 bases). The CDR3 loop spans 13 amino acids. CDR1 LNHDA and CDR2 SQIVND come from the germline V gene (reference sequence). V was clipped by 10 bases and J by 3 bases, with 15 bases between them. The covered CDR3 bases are TGTGCCACCACCCCCGGGGGGGACACTGAA. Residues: CATTPGGDTE. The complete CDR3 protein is CATTPGGDTEAFF.

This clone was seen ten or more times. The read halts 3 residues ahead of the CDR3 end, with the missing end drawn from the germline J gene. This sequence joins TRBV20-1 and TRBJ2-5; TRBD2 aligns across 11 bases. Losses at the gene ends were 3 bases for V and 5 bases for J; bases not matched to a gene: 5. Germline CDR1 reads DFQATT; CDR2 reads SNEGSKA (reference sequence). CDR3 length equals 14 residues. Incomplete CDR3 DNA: TGCAGTGCTAGGACTAGCGGGACTTGGGAGACC. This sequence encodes CSARTSGTWET. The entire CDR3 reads CSARTSGTWETQYF.

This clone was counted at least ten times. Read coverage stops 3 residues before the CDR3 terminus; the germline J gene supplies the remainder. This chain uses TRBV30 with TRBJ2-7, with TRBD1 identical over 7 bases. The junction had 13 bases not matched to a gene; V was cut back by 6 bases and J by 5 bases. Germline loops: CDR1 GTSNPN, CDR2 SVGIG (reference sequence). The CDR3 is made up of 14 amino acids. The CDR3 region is CACTKTGFLDEQYF. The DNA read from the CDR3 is TGTGCCTGCACAAAGACAGGGTTTTTGGACGAG.

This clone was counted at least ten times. The sequenced CDR3 bases are TGTGCCAGTAGTCCTTGGACTAGCGGGAGGATGCCCCTTAATGAG. It codes for CASSPWTSGRMPLNE. The CDR3 as a whole reads CASSPWTSGRMPLNEQFF. The chain carries TRBV19 and TRBJ2-1; 14 bases line up with TRBD2. The CDR3 is cut off 3 residues early in the read; its end comes from the germline J gene. Germline values: CDR1 LNHDA, CDR2 SQIVND (reference sequence). Trimming at V came to 5 bases and at J to 7 bases, leaving 13 bases not matched to a gene. The CDR3 length is 18 residues.

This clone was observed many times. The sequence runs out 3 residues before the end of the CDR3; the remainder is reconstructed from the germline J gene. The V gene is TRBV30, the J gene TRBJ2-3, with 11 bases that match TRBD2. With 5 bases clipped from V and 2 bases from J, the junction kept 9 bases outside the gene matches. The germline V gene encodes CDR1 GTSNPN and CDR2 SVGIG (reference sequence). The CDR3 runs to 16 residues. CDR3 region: CAWGTGTSGATDTQYF. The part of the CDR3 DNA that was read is TGTGCCTGGGGTACCGGGACTAGCGGTGCCACAGATACG.

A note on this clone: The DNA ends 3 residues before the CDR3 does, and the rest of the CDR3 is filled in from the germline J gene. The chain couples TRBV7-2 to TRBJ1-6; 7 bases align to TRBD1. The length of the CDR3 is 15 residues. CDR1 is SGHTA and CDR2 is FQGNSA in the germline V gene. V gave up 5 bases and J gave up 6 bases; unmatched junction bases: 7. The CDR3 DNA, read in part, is TGTGCCAGCAGCGGAATGACAGGGTTTAATTCACCC. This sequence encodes CASSGMTGFNSP. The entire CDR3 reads CASSGMTGFNSPLHF.

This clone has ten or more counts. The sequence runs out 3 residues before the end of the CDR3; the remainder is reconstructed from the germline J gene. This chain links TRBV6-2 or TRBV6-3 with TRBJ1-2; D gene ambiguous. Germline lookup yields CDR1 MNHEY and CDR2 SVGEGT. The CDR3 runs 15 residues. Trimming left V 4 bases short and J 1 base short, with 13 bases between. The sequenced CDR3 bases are TGTGCCAGCAGTTCTAAGGGCCTTCTTAACTATGGC. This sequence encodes CASSSKGLLNYG. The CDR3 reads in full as CASSSKGLLNYGYTF.

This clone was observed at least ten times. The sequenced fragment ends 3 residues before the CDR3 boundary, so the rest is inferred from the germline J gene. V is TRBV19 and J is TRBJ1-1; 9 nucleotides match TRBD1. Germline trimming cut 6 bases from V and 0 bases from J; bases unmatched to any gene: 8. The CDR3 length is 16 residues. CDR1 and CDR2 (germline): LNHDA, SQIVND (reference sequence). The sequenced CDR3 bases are TGTGCCAGTAGGAGCGGGACAGGGTCTATGAACACTGAA. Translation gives CASRSGTGSMNTE. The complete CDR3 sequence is CASRSGTGSMNTEAFF.

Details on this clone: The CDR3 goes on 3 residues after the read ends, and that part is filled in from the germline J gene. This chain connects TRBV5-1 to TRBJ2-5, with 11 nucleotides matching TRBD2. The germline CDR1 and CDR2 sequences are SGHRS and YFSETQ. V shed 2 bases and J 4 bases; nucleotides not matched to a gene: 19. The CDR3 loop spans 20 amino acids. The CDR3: CASSFGGVLLSSGRRETQYF. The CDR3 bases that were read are TGCGCCAGCAGCTTCGGGGGGGTTTTGCTGTCTAGCGGGAGGAGAGAGACC.

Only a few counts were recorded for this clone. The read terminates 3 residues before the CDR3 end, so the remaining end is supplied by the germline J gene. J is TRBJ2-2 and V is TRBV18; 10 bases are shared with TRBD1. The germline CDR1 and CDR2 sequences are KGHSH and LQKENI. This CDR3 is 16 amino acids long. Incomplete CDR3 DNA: TGTGCCAGCTCACTATCGACAGGGGGCTGGGATGAAAAG. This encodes CASSLSTGGWDEK. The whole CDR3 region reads CASSLSTGGWDEKLFF.

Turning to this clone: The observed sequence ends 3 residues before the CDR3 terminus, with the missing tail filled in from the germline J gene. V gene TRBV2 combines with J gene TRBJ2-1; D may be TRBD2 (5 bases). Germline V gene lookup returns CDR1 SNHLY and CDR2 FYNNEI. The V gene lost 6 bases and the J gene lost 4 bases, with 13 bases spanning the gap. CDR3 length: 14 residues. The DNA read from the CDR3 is TGTGCCAGCAGACATCTAGCAGATTACAATGAG. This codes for CASRHLADYNE. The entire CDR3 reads CASRHLADYNEQFF. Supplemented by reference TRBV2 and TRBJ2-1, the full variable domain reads EPEVTQTPSHQVTQMGQEVILRCVPISNHLYFYWYRQILGQKVEFLVSFYNNEISEKSEIFDDQFSVERPDGSNFTLKIRSTKLEDSAMYFCASRHLADYNEQFFGPGTRLTVL.

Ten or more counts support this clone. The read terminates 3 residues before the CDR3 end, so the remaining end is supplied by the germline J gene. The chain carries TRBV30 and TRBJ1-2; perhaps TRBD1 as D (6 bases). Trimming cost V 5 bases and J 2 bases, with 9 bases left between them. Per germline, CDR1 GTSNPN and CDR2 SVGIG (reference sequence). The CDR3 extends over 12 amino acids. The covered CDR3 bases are TGTGCCTGGGGACAGATCAACTATGGC. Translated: CAWGQINYG. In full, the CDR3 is CAWGQINYGYTF. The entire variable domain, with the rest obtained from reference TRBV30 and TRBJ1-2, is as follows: SQTIHQWPATLVQPVGSPLSLECTVEGTSNPNLYWYRQAAGRGLQLLFYSVGIGQISSEVPQNLSASRPQDRQFILSSKKLLLSDSGFYLCAWGQINYGYTFGSGTRLTVV.

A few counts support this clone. Here the CDR3 reads CASSSGLAERYEQYF. CDR3 bases read: TGTGCCAGCAGCTCAGGACTAGCGGAGCGATACGAG. The chain couples TRBV5-4 to TRBJ2-7, with 10 bases that match TRBD2. The read terminates 3 residues ahead of where the CDR3 ends, so the germline J gene completes it. The CDR3 covers 15 residues. Germline lookup yields CDR1 SGHNT and CDR2 YYREEE (reference sequence). The V segment lost 3 bases and the J segment 4 bases; nucleotides outside the gene matches: 7.

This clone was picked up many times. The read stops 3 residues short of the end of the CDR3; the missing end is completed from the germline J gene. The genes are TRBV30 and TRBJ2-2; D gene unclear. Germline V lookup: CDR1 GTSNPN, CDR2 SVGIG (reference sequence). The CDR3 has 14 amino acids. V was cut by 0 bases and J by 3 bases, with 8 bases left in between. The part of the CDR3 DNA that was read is TGTGCCTGGAGTGTAGGGCAGTACACCGGGGAG. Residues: CAWSVGQYTGE. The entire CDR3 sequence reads CAWSVGQYTGELFF.

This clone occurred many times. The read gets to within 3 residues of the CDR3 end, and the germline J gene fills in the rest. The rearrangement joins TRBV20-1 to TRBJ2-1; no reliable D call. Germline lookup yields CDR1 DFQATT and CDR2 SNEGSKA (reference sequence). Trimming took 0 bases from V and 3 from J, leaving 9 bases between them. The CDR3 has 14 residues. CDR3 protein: CSARDSGDYNEQFF. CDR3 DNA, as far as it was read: TGCAGTGCTAGAGACAGTGGTGACTACAATGAG.